One sample yielded the 18 T cell receptor beta chains listed below, sequenced in a study of Graves' ophthalmopathy and Graves' hyperthyroidism. Using RNA transcripts, the TCR beta CDR3 regions were amplified. The first-round RT-PCR employed HTBI primers together with the Qiagen OneStep RT-PCR kit. A multiplex PCR was then performed as the second round. Using its own MiXCR run on the multiplex PCR reads, TCRdb lists one record per CDR3 protein. The sample carries hundreds of thousands of distinct CDR3 sequences, about a fifth recorded once. The sample was peripheral blood. Receptor source: a young woman with stable Graves' hyperthyroidism. Some clones in this sample may be carry-over from other donors' samples.

This clonotype appeared many times. The chain employs TRBV11-2 and TRBJ2-2, with 9 bases fitting TRBD2. This CDR3 contains 17 residues. V was pared by 2 bases and J by 8 bases, with 12 bases of the junction left unmatched. Germline values: CDR1 SGHAT, CDR2 FQNNGV. CDR3 sequence (DNA): TGTGCCAGCAGCTTAAGTTGGGGGCCTAGCGGGGCAGGGGAGCTGTTTTTT. It encodes CASSLSWGPSGAGELFF.

The gene calls are TRBV9 and TRBJ1-1, with a possible D match to TRBD1 (6 bases). The length of the CDR3 is 14 residues. The V end was cut by 0 bases, the J end by 3 bases, with 9 bases between. Germline CDR1 and CDR2: SGDLS and YYNGEE. CDR3 sequence: CASSVDEGDTEAFF. The CDR3 bases are TGTGCCAGCAGCGTAGATGAGGGGGACACTGAAGCTTTCTTT.

This clonotype was detected ten times or more. This sequence joins TRBV29-1 and TRBJ1-2; TRBD1 might be the D (6 bases). Germline V CDR1 and CDR2: SQVTM, ANQGSEA. V was shortened by 0 bases and J by 4 bases, with 15 bases between the two germline ends. CDR3 size: 15 residues. The CDR3 DNA follows: TGCAGCGTTGAAGAGGGAGGGGGGCTTGGCTATGGCTACACCTTC. It encodes CSVEEGGGLGYGYTF.

This clonotype was recorded at least ten times. V is TRBV5-1 and J is TRBJ2-7; 14 bases align to TRBD2. V lost 0 bases, J lost 6 bases, and 8 bases stayed unmatched. This CDR3 spans 17 amino acids. Germline loops: CDR1 SGHRS, CDR2 YFSETQ. The CDR3, as DNA: TGCGCCAGCAGCTTGGGACAGCCGGGACTAGCGGGAGTCGAGCAGTACTTC. Its protein is CASSLGQPGLAGVEQYF.

This chain uses TRBV2 with TRBJ1-2; D might be TRBD1 (5 bases). The CDR3 covers 13 residues. Germline CDR1 and CDR2: SNHLY and FYNNEI. V shed 7 bases and J shed 4 bases, with 13 bases lying between them. The CDR3 is CASTIGQLYGYTF. The CDR3 DNA is TGTGCCAGCACCATAGGACAACTCTATGGCTACACCTTC.

This clonotype was seen repeatedly, ten times or more. One end of the junction is discordant with germline, which a read error may explain. This CDR3 reads CASSYGRNSDQPQHF. The DNA of the CDR3 is TGTGCCAGCAGTTACGGGCGGAATAGCGATCAGCCCCAGCATTTT. The genes are TRBV6-5 and TRBJ1-5, with D uncertain. The germline V gene encodes CDR1 MNHEY and CDR2 SVGAGI. The CDR3 length is 15 residues.

This clonotype was counted at least ten times. The rearrangement joins TRBV18 to TRBJ2-5; a possible D gene is TRBD2 (6 bases). The V and J ends lost 2 bases and 7 bases respectively, with 17 bases between them. The CDR3 contains 15 residues. Per germline, CDR1 KGHSH and CDR2 LQKENI. In nucleotides, the CDR3 is TGTGCCAGCTCACCATTGGCCTTGGGACTGGGGACCCAGTACTTC. Translating it yields CASSPLALGLGTQYF.

This clonotype was observed once. V usage is TRBV6-1 and J usage is TRBJ1-5; D gene uncertain. In germline, CDR1 is MNHNS, CDR2 SASEGT. CDR3 size: 12 residues. Between the trimmed V and J ends, which lost 8 bases and 4 bases, there was a span of 9 bases. This CDR3 is CASSTFNQPQHF. CDR3 DNA sequence: TGTGCCAGCTCAACTTTTAATCAGCCCCAGCATTTT.

This clonotype was counted ten times or more. The genes are TRBV6-1 and TRBJ2-7, with a possible D match to TRBD2 (6 bases). From germline, CDR1 is MNHNS and CDR2 SASEGT. Trimming removed 0 bases at V and 1 base at J, with 10 bases between. The CDR3 sequence is 15 residues long. The CDR3 coding sequence is TGTGCCAGCAGTGAAGCCGTCGGGAGTTCCTACGAGCAGTACTTC. Protein product: CASSEAVGSSYEQYF.

This clonotype has only a few counts. The chain recombines TRBV3-1 with TRBJ1-5; 7 bases agree with TRBD1. This CDR3 comprises 15 residues. The V gene's germline CDR1 is LGHDT and CDR2 YNNKEL (reference sequence). The V and J ends lost 3 bases and 4 bases, in that order; junction bases with no gene match: 6. The CDR3: CASSHGSGGNQPQHF. For the CDR3, the DNA is TGTGCCAGCAGCCATGGGTCAGGGGGAAATCAGCCCCAGCATTTT. The variable domain in full, with the rest retrieved from reference TRBV3-1 and TRBJ1-5, is DTAVSQTPKYLVTQMGNDKSIKCEQNLGHDTMYWYKQDSKKFLKIMFSYNNKELIINETVPNRFSPKSPDKAHLNLHINSLELGDSAVYFCASSHGSGGNQPQHFGDGTRLSIL.

V is TRBV6-1 and J is TRBJ1-2; a possible D gene is TRBD1 (6 bases). The CDR3 covers 13 residues. Trimming took off 6 bases at V and 6 bases at J, with 14 bases between the two ends. CDR1 and CDR2 (germline): MNHNS, SASEGT. The CDR3 DNA reads TGTGCCAGCAGCCCCGGGACATCGGATGGCTACACCTTC. It specifies CASSPGTSDGYTF.

There are a few counts of this clonotype. J is TRBJ2-7 and V is TRBV12-5; D unclear. Germline loops: CDR1 LGHNT, CDR2 FRNRAP. The CDR3 totals 14 residues. V was trimmed by 7 bases and J by 2 bases, leaving 15 bases between them. The chain's CDR3 is CASAPDGYTYEQYF. The CDR3 region has the DNA TGTGCTAGTGCCCCGGACGGATACACCTACGAGCAGTACTTC.

This chain joins TRBV7-2 and TRBJ1-6; D not resolved. Germline CDR1 and CDR2: SGHTA and FQGNSA. The CDR3 extends over 16 amino acids. The V end was cut by 5 bases, the J end by 6 bases, with 17 bases between. The CDR3 region is CASSLTTPRGNSPLHF. CDR3 nucleotides: TGTGCCAGCAGCCTGACGACTCCACGGGGTAATTCACCCCTCCACTTT.

V and J are TRBV6-1 and TRBJ1-5; TRBD1 matches at 8 bases. V trimming: 7 bases; J trimming: 0 bases; junction bases outside the gene matches: 8. This CDR3 has 16 residues. Germline assignment: CDR1 MNHNS and CDR2 SASEGT. The CDR3 loop is CASIGQGAYSNQPQHF. For the CDR3, the DNA is TGTGCCAGCATAGGACAGGGAGCTTATAGCAATCAGCCCCAGCATTTT.

The chain employs TRBV9 and TRBJ2-5, with 9 bases fitting TRBD2. This CDR3 region has 16 residues. Germline assignment: CDR1 SGDLS and CDR2 YYNGEE. J gave up 2 bases and V 6 bases, and 11 bases lay outside the gene matches. CDR3 loop: CASTPSGTSHQETQYF. CDR3 nucleotides: TGTGCCAGCACCCCGTCTGGGACTAGCCATCAAGAGACCCAGTACTTC.

This clonotype has more than one count but fewer than ten. V gene TRBV4-1 combines with J gene TRBJ2-7, with no clear D. The V gene's germline CDR1 is MGHRA and CDR2 YSYEKL. Trimming stripped 0 bases from V and 0 bases from J, with 9 bases between. The CDR3 has 15 residues. The CDR3 coding sequence is TGCGCCAGCAGCCAAGATCTGGGCTCCTCCTACGAGCAGTACTTC. The encoded protein is CASSQDLGSSYEQYF.

This clonotype was seen repeatedly, ten times or more. The chain links TRBV2 to TRBJ2-2; a weak D match, TRBD1 (5 bases). This CDR3 contains 15 residues. V was clipped by 6 bases and J by 2 bases, with 13 bases between them. Germline CDR1 and CDR2: SNHLY and FYNNEI. The CDR3 here is CASSLTGFNTGELFF. The CDR3 DNA reads as TGTGCCAGCAGCCTAACAGGATTCAACACCGGGGAGCTGTTTTTT.

This clonotype has a count of ten or more. The V and J genes are TRBV29-1 and TRBJ2-5; tentative D call: TRBD2 (6 bases). The CDR3 totals 12 residues. Per the germline V gene, CDR1 is SQVTM and CDR2 is ANQGSEA. V shed 4 bases and J shed 2 bases, with 8 bases lying between them. The CDR3 DNA follows: TGCAGCGTTGTGGGGGGACAAGAGACCCAGTACTTC. This sequence encodes CSVVGGQETQYF.